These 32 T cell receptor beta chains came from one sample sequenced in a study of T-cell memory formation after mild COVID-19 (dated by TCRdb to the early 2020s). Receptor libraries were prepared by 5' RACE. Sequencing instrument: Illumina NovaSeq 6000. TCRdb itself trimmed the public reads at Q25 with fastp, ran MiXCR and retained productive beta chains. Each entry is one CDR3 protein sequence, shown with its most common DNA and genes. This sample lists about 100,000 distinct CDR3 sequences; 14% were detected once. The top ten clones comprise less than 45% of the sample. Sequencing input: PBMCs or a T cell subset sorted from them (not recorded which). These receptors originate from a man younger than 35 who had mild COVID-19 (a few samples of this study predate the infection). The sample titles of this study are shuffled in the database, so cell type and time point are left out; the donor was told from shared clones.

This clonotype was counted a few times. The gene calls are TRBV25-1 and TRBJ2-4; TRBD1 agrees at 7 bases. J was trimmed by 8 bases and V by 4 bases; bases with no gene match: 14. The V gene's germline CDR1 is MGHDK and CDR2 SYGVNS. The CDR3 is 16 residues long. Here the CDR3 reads CASSATYDRDQDIQYF. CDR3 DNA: TGTGCCAGCAGTGCAACTTACGACAGGGATCAGGACATTCAGTACTTC. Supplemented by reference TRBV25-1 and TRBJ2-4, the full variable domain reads EADIYQTPRYLVIGTGKKITLECSQTMGHDKMYWYQQDPGMELHLIHYSYGVNSTEKGDLSSESTVSRIRTEHFPLTLESARPSHTSQYLCASSATYDRDQDIQYFGAGTRLSVL.

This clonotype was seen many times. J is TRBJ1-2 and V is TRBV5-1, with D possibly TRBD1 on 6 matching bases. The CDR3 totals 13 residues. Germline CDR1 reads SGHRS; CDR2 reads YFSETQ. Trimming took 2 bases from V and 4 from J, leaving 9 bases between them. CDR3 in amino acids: CASSLQDSYGYTF. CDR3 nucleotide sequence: TGCGCCAGCAGCTTACAGGACAGCTATGGCTACACCTTC.

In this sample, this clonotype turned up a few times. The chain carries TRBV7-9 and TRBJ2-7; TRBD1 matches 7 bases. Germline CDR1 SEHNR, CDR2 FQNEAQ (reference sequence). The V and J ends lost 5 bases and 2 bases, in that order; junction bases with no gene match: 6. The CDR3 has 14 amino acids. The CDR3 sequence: CASSLTGVPYEQYF. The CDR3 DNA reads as TGTGCCAGCAGCCTAACAGGGGTGCCCTACGAGCAGTACTTC.

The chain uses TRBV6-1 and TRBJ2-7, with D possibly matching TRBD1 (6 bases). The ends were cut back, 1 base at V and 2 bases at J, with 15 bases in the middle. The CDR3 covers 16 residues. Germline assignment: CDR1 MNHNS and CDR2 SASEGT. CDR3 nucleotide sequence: TGTGCCAGCAGTGAAGGGACCGGGACACCGACCTACGAGCAGTACTTC. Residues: CASSEGTGTPTYEQYF.

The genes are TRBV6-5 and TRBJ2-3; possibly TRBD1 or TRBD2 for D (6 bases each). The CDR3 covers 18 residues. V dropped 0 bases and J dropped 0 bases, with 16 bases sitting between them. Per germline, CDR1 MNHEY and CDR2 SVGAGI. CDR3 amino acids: CASSYSGGSRLSTDTQYF. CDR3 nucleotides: TGTGCCAGCAGTTACTCAGGGGGGTCCCGTCTTAGCACAGATACGCAGTATTTT.

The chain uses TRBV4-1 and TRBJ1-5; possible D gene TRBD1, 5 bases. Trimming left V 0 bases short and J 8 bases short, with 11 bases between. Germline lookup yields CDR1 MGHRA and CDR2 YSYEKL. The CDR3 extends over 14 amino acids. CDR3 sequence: CASSQESGHKPQHF. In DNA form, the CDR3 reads TGCGCCAGCAGCCAAGAGTCAGGGCATAAGCCCCAGCATTTT.

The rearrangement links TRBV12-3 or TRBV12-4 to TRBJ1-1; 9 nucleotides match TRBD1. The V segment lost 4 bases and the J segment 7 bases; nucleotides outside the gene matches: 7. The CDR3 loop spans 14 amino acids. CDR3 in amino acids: CASSWITGGFEAFF. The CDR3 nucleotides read TGTGCCAGCAGTTGGATAACAGGGGGCTTTGAAGCTTTCTTT.

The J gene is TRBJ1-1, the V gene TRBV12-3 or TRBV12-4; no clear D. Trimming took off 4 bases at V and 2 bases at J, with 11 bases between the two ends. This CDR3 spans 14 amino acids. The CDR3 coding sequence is TGTGCCAGCAGTTATCCTTCTTTTAACACTGAAGCTTTCTTT. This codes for CASSYPSFNTEAFF.

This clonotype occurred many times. The CDR3 DNA sequence: TGTGCCAGCAGGTCTCGGGGGGCCCGCACCGGGGAGCTGTTTTTT. Its protein product is CASRSRGARTGELFF. The V call is TRBV6-5, the J call TRBJ2-2, with D possibly TRBD2 on 7 matching bases. CDR3 length equals 15 residues. Germline V lookup: CDR1 MNHEY, CDR2 SVGAGI. Deletions cut 6 bases from V and 4 bases from J, with 15 bases between.

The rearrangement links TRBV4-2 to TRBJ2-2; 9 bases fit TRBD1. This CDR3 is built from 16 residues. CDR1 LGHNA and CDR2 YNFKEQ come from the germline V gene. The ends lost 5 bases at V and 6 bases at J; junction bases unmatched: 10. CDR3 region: CASSFPGQGVPGELFF. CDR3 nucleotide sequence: TGTGCCAGCAGCTTTCCGGGACAGGGAGTTCCCGGGGAGCTGTTTTTT.

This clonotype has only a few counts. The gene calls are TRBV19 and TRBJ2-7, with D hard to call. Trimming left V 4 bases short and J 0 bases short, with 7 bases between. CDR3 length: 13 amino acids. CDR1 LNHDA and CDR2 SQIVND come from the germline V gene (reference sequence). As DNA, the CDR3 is TGTGCCAGTAGTACAACGAGCTCCTACGAGCAGTACTTC. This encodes CASSTTSSYEQYF. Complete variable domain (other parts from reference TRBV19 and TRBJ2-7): DGGITQSPKYLFRKEGQNVTLSCEQNLNHDAMYWYRQDPGQGLRLIYYSQIVNDFQKGDIAEGYSVSREKKESFPLTVTSAQKNPTAFYLCASSTTSSYEQYFGPGTRLTVT.

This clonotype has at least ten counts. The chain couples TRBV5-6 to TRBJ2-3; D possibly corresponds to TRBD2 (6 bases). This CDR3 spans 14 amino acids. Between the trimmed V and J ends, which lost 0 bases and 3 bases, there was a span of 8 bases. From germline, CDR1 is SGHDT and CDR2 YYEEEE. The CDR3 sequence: CASSLVGLTDTQYF. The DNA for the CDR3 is TGTGCCAGCAGCTTGGTCGGACTAACAGATACGCAGTATTTT.

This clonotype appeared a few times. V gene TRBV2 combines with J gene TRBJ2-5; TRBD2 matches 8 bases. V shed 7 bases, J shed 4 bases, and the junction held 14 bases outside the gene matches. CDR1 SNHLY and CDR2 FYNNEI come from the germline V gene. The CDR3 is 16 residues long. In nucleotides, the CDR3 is TGTGCCAGCATCCCCAGAGGCCCTAGCGGGCGAGAGACCCAGTACTTC. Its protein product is CASIPRGPSGRETQYF. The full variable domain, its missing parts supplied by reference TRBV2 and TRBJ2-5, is EPEVTQTPSHQVTQMGQEVILRCVPISNHLYFYWYRQILGQKVEFLVSFYNNEISEKSEIFDDQFSVERPDGSNFTLKIRSTKLEDSAMYFCASIPRGPSGRETQYFGPGTRLLVL.

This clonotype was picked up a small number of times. The CDR3 DNA follows: TGCGCCAGCAGCCAAGATCTGGGACAGGGGATATACTATGGCTACACCTTC. Translation: CASSQDLGQGIYYGYTF. The chain links TRBV4-3 to TRBJ1-2; TRBD1 matches at 10 bases. In germline, CDR1 is LGHNA, CDR2 YSLEER. The CDR3 consists of 17 residues. V lost 0 bases, J lost 3 bases, and 7 bases stayed unmatched.

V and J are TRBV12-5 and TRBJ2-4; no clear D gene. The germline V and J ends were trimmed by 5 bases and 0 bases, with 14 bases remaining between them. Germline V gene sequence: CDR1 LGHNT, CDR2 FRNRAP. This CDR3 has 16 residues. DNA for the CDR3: TGTGCTAGTGGTCCCCCCGGCGGTGAAGCCAAAAACATTCAGTACTTC. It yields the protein CASGPPGGEAKNIQYF.

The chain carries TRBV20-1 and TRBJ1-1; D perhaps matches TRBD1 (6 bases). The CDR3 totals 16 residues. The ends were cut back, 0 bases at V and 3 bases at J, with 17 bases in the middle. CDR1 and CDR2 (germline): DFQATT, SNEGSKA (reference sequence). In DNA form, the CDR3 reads TGCAGTGCTAGAGATCCTCGGGACATTTATTACACTGAAGCTTTCTTT. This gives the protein CSARDPRDIYYTEAFF.

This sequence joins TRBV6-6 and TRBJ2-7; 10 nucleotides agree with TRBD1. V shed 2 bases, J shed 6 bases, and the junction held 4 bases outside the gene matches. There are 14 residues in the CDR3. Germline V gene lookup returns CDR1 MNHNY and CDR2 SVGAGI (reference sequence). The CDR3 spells CASSYGTGESEQYV. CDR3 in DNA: TGTGCCAGCAGTTACGGGACAGGGGAAAGCGAGCAGTACGTC.

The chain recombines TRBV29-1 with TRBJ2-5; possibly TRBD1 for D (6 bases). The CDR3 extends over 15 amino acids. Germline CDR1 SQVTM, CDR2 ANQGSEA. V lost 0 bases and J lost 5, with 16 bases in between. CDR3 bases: TGCAGCGTTGAAGAGGCCCAGGGGTTGGAGGAGACCCAGTACTTC. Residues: CSVEEAQGLEETQYF.

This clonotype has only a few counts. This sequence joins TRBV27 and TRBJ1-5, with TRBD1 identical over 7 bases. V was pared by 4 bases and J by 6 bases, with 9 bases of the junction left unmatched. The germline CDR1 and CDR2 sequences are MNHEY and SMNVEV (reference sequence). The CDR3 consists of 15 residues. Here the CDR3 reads CASSYRDSPGQPQHF. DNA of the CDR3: TGTGCCAGCAGTTACCGGGACAGCCCAGGTCAGCCCCAGCATTTT.

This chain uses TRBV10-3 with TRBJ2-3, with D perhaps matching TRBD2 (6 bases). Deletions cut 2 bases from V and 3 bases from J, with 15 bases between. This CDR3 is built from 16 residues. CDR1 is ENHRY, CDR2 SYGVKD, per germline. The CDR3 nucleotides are TGTGCCATCAGTGAGGGGGGTAGCGGCTCAACAGATACGCAGTATTTT. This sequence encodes CAISEGGSGSTDTQYF.

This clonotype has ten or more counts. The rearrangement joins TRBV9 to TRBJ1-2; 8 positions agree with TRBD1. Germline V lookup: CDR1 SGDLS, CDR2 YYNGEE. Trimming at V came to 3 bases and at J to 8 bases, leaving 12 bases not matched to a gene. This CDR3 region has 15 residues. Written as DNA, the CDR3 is TGTGCCAGCAGCGCAGGGGGCCCTACAGCTATGGGCTACACCTTC. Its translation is CASSAGGPTAMGYTF.

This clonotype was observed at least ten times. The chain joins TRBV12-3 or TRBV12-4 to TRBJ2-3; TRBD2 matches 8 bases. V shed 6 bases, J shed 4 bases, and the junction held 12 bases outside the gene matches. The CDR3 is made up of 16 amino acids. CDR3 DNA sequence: TGTGCCAGCAGCCCTTGGGGTAGCGGGGCCTCAGATACGCAGTATTTT. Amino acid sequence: CASSPWGSGASDTQYF.

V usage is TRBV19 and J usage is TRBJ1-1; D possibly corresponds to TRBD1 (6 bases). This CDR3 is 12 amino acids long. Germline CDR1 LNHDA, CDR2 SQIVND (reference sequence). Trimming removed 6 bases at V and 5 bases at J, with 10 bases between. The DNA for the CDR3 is TGTGCCAGTAGCACGACAGGAACTGAAGCTTTCTTT. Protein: CASSTTGTEAFF.

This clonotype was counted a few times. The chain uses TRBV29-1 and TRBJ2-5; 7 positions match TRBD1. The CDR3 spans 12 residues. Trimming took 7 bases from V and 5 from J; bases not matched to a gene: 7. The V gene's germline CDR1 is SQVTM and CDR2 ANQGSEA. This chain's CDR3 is CSASSGGETQYF. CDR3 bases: TGCAGCGCCTCCTCAGGGGGTGAGACCCAGTACTTC.

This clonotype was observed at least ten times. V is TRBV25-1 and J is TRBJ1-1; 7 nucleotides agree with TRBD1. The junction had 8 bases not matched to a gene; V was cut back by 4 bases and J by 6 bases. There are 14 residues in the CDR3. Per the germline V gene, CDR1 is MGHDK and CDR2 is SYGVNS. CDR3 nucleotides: TGTGCCAGCAGTGGTCACAGGGGAAGGTCTGAAGCTTTCTTT. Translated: CASSGHRGRSEAFF.

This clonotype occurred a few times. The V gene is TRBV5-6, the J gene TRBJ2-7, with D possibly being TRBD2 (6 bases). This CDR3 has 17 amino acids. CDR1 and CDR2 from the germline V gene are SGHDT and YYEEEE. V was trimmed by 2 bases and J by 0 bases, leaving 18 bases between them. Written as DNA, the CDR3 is TGTGCCAGCAGCTTTCGCGGGCGGAGGGGAAGCTCCTACGAGCAGTACGTC. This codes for CASSFRGRRGSSYEQYV.

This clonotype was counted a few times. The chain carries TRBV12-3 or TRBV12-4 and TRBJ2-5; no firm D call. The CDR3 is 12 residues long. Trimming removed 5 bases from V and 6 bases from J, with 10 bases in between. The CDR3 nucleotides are TGTGCCAGCAGTGTGGGTGAGCAGACCCAGTACTTC. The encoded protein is CASSVGEQTQYF.

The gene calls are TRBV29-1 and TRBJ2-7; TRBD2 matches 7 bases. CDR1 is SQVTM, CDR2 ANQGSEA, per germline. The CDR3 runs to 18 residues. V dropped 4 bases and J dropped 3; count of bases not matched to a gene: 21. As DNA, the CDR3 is TGCAGCGTTGTAGGTCGGGCGGGGGAGGGCCTCTCAGACTACGAGCAGTACTTC. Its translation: CSVVGRAGEGLSDYEQYF.

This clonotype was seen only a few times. The CDR3 loop reads CASSFGSLYEQYF. The CDR3 DNA sequence: TGTGCCAGCAGTTTCGGCAGCCTGTACGAGCAGTACTTC. The chain is built from TRBV27 and TRBJ2-7, with D unclear. The CDR3 is 13 amino acids. Germline V gene lookup returns CDR1 MNHEY and CDR2 SMNVEV (reference sequence). Trimming took off 3 bases at V and 4 bases at J, with 10 bases between the two ends.

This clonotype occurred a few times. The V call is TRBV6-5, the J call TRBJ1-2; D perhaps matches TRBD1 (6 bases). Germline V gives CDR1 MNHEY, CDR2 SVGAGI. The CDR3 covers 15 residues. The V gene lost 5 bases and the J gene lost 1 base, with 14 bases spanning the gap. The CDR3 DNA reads TGTGCCAGCAGTCCCGGACAGCGGGGTAACTATGGCTACACCTTC. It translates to CASSPGQRGNYGYTF.

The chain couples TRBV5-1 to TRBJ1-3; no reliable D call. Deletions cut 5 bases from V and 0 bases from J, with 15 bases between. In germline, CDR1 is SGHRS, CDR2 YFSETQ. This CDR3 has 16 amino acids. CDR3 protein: CASSLHGPSSGNTIYF. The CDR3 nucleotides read TGCGCCAGCAGTCTTCACGGGCCTTCCTCTGGAAACACCATATATTTT.

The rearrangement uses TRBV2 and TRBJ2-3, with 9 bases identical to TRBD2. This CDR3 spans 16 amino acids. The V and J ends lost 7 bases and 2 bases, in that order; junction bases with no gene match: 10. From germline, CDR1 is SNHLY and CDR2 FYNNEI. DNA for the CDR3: TGTGCCAGCACCTCGAGAAGCGGGGGGTTCACAGATACGCAGTATTTT. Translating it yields CASTSRSGGFTDTQYF.